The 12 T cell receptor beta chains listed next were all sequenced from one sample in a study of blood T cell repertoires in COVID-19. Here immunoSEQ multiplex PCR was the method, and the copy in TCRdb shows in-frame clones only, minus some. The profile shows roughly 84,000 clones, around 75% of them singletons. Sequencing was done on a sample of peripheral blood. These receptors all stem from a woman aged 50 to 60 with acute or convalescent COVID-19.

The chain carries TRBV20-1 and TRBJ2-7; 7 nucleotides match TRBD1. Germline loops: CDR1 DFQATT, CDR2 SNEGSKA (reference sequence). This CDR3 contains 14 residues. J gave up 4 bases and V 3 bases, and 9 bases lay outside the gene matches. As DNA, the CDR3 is TGCAGTGCTAGTGCCGGGACAGTAAGATACGAGCAGTACTTC. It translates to CSASAGTVRYEQYF.

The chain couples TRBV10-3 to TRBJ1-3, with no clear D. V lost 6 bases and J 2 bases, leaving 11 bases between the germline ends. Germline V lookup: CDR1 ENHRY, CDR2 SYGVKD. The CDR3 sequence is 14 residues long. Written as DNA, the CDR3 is TGTGCCATCAGCGACGGGGTAACTGGAAACACCATATATTTT. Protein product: CAISDGVTGNTIYF.

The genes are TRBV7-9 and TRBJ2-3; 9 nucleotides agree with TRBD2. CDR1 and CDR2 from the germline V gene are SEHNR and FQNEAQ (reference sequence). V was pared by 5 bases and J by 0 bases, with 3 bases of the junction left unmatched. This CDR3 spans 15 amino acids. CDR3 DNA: TGTGCCAGCAGCCCGCGGGGGGGGAGCACAGATACGCAGTATTTT. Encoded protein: CASSPRGGSTDTQYF.

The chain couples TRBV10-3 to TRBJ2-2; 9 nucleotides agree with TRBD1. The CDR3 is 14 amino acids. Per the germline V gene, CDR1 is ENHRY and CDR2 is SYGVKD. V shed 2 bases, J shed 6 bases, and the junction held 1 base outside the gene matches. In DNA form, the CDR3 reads TGTGCCATCAGTGAGGGGACAGGGCCCGGGGAGCTGTTTTTT. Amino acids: CAISEGTGPGELFF.

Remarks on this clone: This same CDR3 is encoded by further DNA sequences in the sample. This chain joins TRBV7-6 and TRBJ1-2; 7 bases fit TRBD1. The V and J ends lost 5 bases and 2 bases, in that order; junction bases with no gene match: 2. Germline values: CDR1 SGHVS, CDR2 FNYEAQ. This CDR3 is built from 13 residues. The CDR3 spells CASSPTGNYGYTF. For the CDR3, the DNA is TGTGCCAGCAGCCCGACAGGGAACTATGGCTACACCTTC.

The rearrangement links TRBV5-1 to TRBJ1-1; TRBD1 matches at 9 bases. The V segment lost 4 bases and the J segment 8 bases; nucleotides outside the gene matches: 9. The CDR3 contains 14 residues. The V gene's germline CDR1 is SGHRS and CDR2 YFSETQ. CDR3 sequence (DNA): TGCGCCAGCAGCCCCGGACAGGGGTCCTTCGAAGCTTTCTTT. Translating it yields CASSPGQGSFEAFF.

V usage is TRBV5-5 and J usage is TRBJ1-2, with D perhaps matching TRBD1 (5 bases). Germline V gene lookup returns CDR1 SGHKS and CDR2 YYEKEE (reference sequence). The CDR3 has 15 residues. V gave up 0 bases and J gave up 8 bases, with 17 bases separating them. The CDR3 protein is CASSLVGRAQEGYTF. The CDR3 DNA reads TGTGCCAGCAGCTTGGTAGGCAGGGCACAGGAGGGCTACACCTTC.

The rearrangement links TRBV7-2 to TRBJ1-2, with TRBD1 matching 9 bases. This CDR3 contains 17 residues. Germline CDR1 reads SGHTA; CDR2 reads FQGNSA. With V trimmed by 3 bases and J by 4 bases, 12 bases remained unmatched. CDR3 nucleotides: TGTGCCAGCAGCTTTAACGACCGGGACAGGGTCGGCTATGGCTACACCTTC. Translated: CASSFNDRDRVGYGYTF.

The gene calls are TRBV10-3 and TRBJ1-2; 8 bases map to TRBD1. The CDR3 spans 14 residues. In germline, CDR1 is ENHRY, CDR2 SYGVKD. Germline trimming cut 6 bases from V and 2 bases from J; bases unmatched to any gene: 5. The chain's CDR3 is CAIRGQVMNYGYTF. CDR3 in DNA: TGTGCCATCAGGGGACAGGTGATGAACTATGGCTACACCTTC.

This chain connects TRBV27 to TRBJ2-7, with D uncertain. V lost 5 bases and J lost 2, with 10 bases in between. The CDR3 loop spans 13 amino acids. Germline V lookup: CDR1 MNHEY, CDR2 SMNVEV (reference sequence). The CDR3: CASSGNVAYEQYF. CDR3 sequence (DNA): TGTGCCAGCAGTGGCAATGTGGCCTACGAGCAGTACTTC.

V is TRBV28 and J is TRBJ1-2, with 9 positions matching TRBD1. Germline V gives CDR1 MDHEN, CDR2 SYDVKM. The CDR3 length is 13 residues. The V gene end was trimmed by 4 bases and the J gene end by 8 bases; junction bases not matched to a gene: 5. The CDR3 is CASSWGQGIGYTF. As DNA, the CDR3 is TGTGCCAGCAGTTGGGGACAGGGCATCGGCTACACCTTC.

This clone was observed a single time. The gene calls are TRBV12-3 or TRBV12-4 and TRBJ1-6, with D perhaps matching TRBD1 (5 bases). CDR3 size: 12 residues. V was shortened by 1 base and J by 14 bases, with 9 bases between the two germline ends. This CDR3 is CASSLEGRTLHF. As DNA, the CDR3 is TGTGCCAGCAGTTTAGAGGGGCGCACCCTCCACTTT.